The rows below give T cell receptor beta chains drawn from one sample of a study of blood T cell repertoires in COVID-19. Sequenced by immunoSEQ multiplex PCR; TCRdb stores in-frame clones only, minus some. The sample contains 40,000 to 50,000 clones, around 85% of which appear only once. The sequenced sample was peripheral blood. These receptor sequences come from a man in his forties or fifties with active or convalescent COVID-19. Each CDR3 is given with its conserved first and last residue. D genes are given only for firm matches. A clone size is listed for some rows: how often the clone was seen (once, few, many), or a class if it is expanded.

>.|TRBV30|13|TRBJ2-1|TRBD2
CAWSSGGPLEQFF
TGTGCCTGGAGTTCGGGGGGGCCCCTTGAGCAGTTCTTC
>.|TRBV3-1/TRBV3-2|16|TRBJ1-4|.
CASSQDRGATNEKLFF
TGTGCCAGCAGCCAAGATCGCGGAGCAACTAATGAAAAACTGTTTTTT
>.|TRBV7-2|15|TRBJ1-5|.
CASSSGGSSNQPQHF
TGTGCCAGCAGCTCCGGGGGGAGTAGCAATCAGCCCCAGCATTTT
>.|TRBV24-1|16|TRBJ2-3|TRBD2
CATSDSSGRGPDTQYF
TGTGCCACCAGTGATTCTAGCGGGAGAGGCCCAGATACGCAGTATTTT
>.|TRBV7-2|16|TRBJ2-3|TRBD1
CASSLASGQGTDTQYF
TGTGCCAGCAGCTTAGCTTCGGGACAGGGAACAGATACGCAGTATTTT
>.|TRBV7-7|13|TRBJ2-5|.
CASSLDRGETQYF
TGTGCCAGCAGCTTGGACCGCGGGGAGACCCAGTACTTC
>few|TRBV4-1|15|TRBJ2-7|TRBD2
CASSQDTETSSLQYF
TGCGCCAGCAGCCAAGATACGGAGACTAGCAGCCTCCAGTACTTC
>once|TRBV3-1/TRBV3-2|13|TRBJ1-1|.
CASSQPGGGAAFF
TGTGCCAGCAGCCAGCCAGGTGGGGGGGCGGCTTTCTTT
>.|TRBV27|13|TRBJ1-2|.
CASSSYYSGGYTF
TGTGCCAGCAGTTCGTACTACAGCGGTGGCTACACCTTC
>.|TRBV9|16|TRBJ2-6|.
CASSVGLSTGANVLTF
TGTGCCAGCAGCGTAGGACTCAGCACTGGGGCCAACGTCCTGACTTTC
>once|TRBV7-2|15|TRBJ2-1|.
CASSLLSARAGEQFF
TGTGCCAGCAGCTTACTCTCAGCTCGGGCGGGTGAGCAGTTCTTC
>.|TRBV9|16|TRBJ2-2|TRBD2
CASSVGLAIGAGELFF
TGTGCCAGCAGCGTAGGACTAGCTATCGGTGCCGGGGAGCTGTTTTTT
>.|TRBV14|14|TRBJ1-2|.
CASSPRLGGSGYTF
TGTGCCAGCAGCCCGCGCCTCGGGGGTTCCGGCTACACCTTC
>.|TRBV6-2/TRBV6-3|15|TRBJ2-7|TRBD2
CASSPGTSGSYEQYF
TGTGCCAGCAGTCCCGGGACTAGCGGATCCTACGAGCAGTACTTC
>few|TRBV7-2|15|TRBJ1-5|TRBD1
CASSREGQGDQPQHF
TGTGCCAGCAGCCGGGAGGGACAGGGGGATCAGCCCCAGCATTTT
>once|TRBV19|14|TRBJ2-7|TRBD2
CASSTASGSYEQYF
TGTGCCAGTAGTACGGCTAGCGGTTCCTACGAGCAGTACTTC
>.|TRBV11-3|15|TRBJ2-1|TRBD1
CASSTLGQANNEQFF
TGTGCCAGCAGCACCCTGGGACAGGCAAACAATGAGCAGTTCTTC
>.|TRBV28|15|TRBJ2-1|TRBD2
CAFGGTFSSYNEQFF
TGTGCCTTCGGGGGGACCTTTAGCTCCTACAATGAGCAGTTCTTC
>.|TRBV3-1/TRBV3-2|15|TRBJ1-1|TRBD1
CASRTGGGGRTEAFF
TGTGCCAGCAGAACAGGGGGCGGGGGGAGAACTGAAGCTTTCTTT
>.|TRBV7-8|15|TRBJ1-1|TRBD1
CASSLGQSGGTEAFF
TGTGCCAGCAGCTTAGGACAATCAGGGGGCACTGAAGCTTTCTTT
>.|TRBV29-1|13|TRBJ2-7|.
CSVESGAPYEQYF
TGCAGCGTTGAATCTGGGGCCCCCTACGAGCAGTACTTC
>.|TRBV12-3/TRBV12-4|13|TRBJ1-4|TRBD1
CASSLGTAEKLFF
TGTGCCAGCAGTTTGGGGACAGCCGAAAAACTGTTTTTT
>.|TRBV12-3/TRBV12-4|11|TRBJ1-3|.
CASTIGNTIYF
TGTGCCAGCACCATCGGAAACACCATATATTTT
>.|TRBV5-1|14|TRBJ1-2|.
CASSLQGGDYGYTF
TGCGCCAGCAGTCTACAGGGAGGGGACTATGGCTACACCTTC